This TCR beta chain was obtained from a study of PD-1 blockade in mismatch repair-deficient tumors (dated by TCRdb to 2016 to 2017). Background on the whole study: Between September 2013 and September 2016, the trial enrolled around 91 consecutive patients with 12 mismatch repair-deficient cancer types, every one of whom had been previously treated and was progressing. Deep sequencing of TCR CDR3 regions was used to track tumor-associated T cell clones in peripheral blood of patients responding to PD-1 blockade. Overall study results and their limits: Tumor-resident clones, often undetectable in blood before treatment, expanded rapidly after pembrolizumab and then contracted, generally before radiologic responses.

From the cysteine through the phenylalanine, the CDR3 covers 15 amino acids. CDR3 DNA only is kept here, 45 bases in frame from base 1. Looking up the germline V gene yields CDR1 SGHTA and CDR2 FQGNSA. V is cut back by 3 bases and J by 0 bases, with 3 bases in the junction unmatched. Mismatch repair deficiency was established in every enrolled patient by polymerase chain reaction or immunohistochemistry. TCR sequencing was performed for three patients who responded to pembrolizumab therapy. In the phase II trial, pembrolizumab PD-1 blockade was tested prospectively in advanced mismatch repair-deficient cancers, no matter which tissue of origin the cancers came from. Peripheral blood T cell samples were collected serially, before PD-1 blockade began and at several time points afterward. Blood sampling times were expressed in weeks after the first pembrolizumab dose. Library preparation employed the immunoSEQ multiplex PCR assay. TCRdb took this table from immuneACCESS and kept in-frame rearrangements with V and J called. Such tables lack part of the clones; where checked against another copy, unresolved V genes explain under half of the gap, and the rest is unexplained. Present in this sample are about 110,000 clones, 65% to 80% of which were seen just once. Approximately 4.7% of the sample rests with the top ten.

About this clone: The target of this receptor is not known. No clone much larger than this one lies a single base away; base qualities are absent.

The chain employs TRBV7-2 and TRBJ2-3; 7 bases in between match TRBD1. The receptor comes from an adult with mismatch repair-deficient cancer. The sequencing used peripheral blood, collected 60 weeks after starting pembrolizumab. The sequenced DNA is TGTGCCAGCAGCTTCGGGACAGTTAGCACAGATACGCAGTATTTT. Its coded protein is CASSFGTVSTDTQYF. Here the CDR3 is joined to the reference TRBV7-2 and TRBJ2-3 genes, and the full variable domain is: GAGVSQSPSNKVTEKGKDVELRCDPISGHTALYWYRQSLGQGLEFLIYFQGNSAPDKSGLPSDRFSAERTGGSVSTLTIQRTQQEDSAVYLCASSFGTVSTDTQYFGPGTRLTVL.